The rows below give T cell receptor beta chains drawn from one sample of a study of siplizumab effects on memory and regulatory T cells. Assay: immunoSEQ multiplex PCR; the TCRdb copy retains only in-frame clones and omits some. The sample lists fewer than 80,000 clones, approximately 93% seen once, with 4.5% to 5% in the top ten. Sequenced sample: CD8+ T cells sorted from blood. The source is a human donor in good health. CDR3s include the opening cysteine and the closing phenylalanine or tryptophan. The order of the fields is D gene, J gene, clone size, V gene, CDR3 DNA, CDR3 protein. The D gene is left open where the match is weak. Size values are once, few and many counts, or a class for expanded clones, and some rows have none.

>TRBD1|TRBJ1-2|once|TRBV9
TGTGCCAGCAGCTCAGGGGACAGCCCAGGGGGCTACACCTTC
CASSSGDSPGGYTF
>TRBD1|TRBJ2-3|NA|TRBV7-9
TGTGCCAGCAGCTTAGGACAGGGCAGCGCAGATACGCAGTATTTT
CASSLGQGSADTQYF
>TRBD1|TRBJ2-7|once|TRBV19
TGTGCCAGTAGTCTCGTACAGGGGGCCTACGAGCAGTACTTC
CASSLVQGAYEQYF
>NA|TRBJ1-4|once|TRBV5-1
TGCGCCAGCAGCTTGGAAACCGGGCCGAATGAAAAACTGTTTTTT
CASSLETGPNEKLFF
>TRBD1|TRBJ1-2|NA|TRBV5-4
TGTGCCAGCAGCGGAACGGACAGGGGTAATGGCTACACCTTC
CASSGTDRGNGYTF
>TRBD2|TRBJ2-7|NA|TRBV11-2
TGTGCCAGCAGCTTAGATGGCCGACTAGCGGGGCTCCCCTACGAGCAGTACTTC
CASSLDGRLAGLPYEQYF
>NA|TRBJ1-6|NA|TRBV21-1
TGTGCCAGCAGCAATAGGACGTTTGATTTCGATTATAATTCACCCCTCCACTTT
CASSNRTFDFDYNSPLHF
>NA|TRBJ2-5|NA|TRBV29-1
TGCAGCGTCGCCTCTGGGGCAGGCTACCAAGAGACCCAGTACTTC
CSVASGAGYQETQYF
>NA|TRBJ2-5|NA|TRBV15
TGTGCCACCAGCAGCATTCAAGAGACCCAGTACTTC
CATSSIQETQYF
>NA|TRBJ2-3|NA|TRBV27
TGTGCCAGCAGTTTTTCTCCTGCGGATACGCAGTATTTT
CASSFSPADTQYF
>NA|TRBJ2-5|NA|TRBV13
TGTGCCAGCAGCTTAGGCTCATACCAAGAGACCCAGTACTTC
CASSLGSYQETQYF
>NA|TRBJ2-1|NA|TRBV7-2
TGTGCCAGCAGCTTCGGCAGGGTGGCAAATGAGCAGTTCTTC
CASSFGRVANEQFF
>NA|TRBJ1-3|NA|TRBV2
TGTGCCAGCGTAGGCAGGGCCTCTGGAAACACCATATATTTT
CASVGRASGNTIYF
>TRBD1|TRBJ2-3|NA|TRBV11-2
TGTGCCAGCAGCTCTCCGGGACAGGGTGAAGATACGCAGTATTTT
CASSSPGQGEDTQYF